The rows below give T cell receptor beta chains drawn from one sample of a study of control samples from healthy donors and cancer patients. Only in-frame clones appear in the TCRdb table, and some are missing; sequencing was by immunoSEQ multiplex PCR. Of hundreds of thousands of clones detected, 80% to 95% appear once; the ten largest clones hold 5% to 8%. The sequenced material came from PBMCs. Every receptor here comes from a man aged 35-49 years with head and neck cancer. Both conserved end residues are part of each CDR3. A D gene is named only where the DNA matches it firmly. Expanded clones are given a class, and other clones once, few, many or no size at all.

d_gene	j_gene	abundance	v_gene	CDR3aa	CDR3nt
TRBD1	TRBJ2-2	NA	TRBV24-1	CATSDPGQGKGGELFF	TGTGCCACCAGTGACCCCGGACAGGGCAAAGGCGGGGAGCTGTTTTTT
NA	TRBJ2-2	once	TRBV5-1	CASSLGAGELFF	TGCGCCAGCAGCTTGGGGGCCGGGGAGCTGTTTTTT
NA	TRBJ1-1	NA	TRBV5-1	CASSLGGTSGEAFF	TGCGCCAGCAGCTTGGGTGGGACATCAGGTGAAGCTTTCTTT
NA	TRBJ2-5	NA	TRBV21-1	CASSQSWAGVQETQYF	TGTGCCAGCAGCCAAAGCTGGGCGGGAGTCCAAGAGACCCAGTACTTC
NA	TRBJ2-1	NA	TRBV28	CASSLRGFGYNEQFF	TGTGCCAGCAGTTTACGGGGATTCGGCTACAATGAGCAGTTCTTC
NA	TRBJ2-5	NA	TRBV12-2	CASRLERRETQYF	TGTGCAAGTCGCTTAGAGAGGCGGGAGACCCAGTACTTC
NA	TRBJ2-4	NA	TRBV6-5	CASSYDPTLAKNIQYF	TGTGCCAGCAGTTACGACCCAACTCTAGCCAAAAACATTCAGTACTTC
NA	TRBJ1-2	NA	TRBV27	CASSPYLYTYGYTF	TGTGCCAGCAGTCCCTACCTGTACACCTATGGCTACACCTTC
NA	TRBJ2-3	NA	TRBV7-2	CASSPLTGPGTDTQYF	TGTGCCAGCAGCCCCTTGACAGGTCCTGGCACAGATACGCAGTATTTT
NA	TRBJ2-7	NA	TRBV6-2/TRBV6-3	CASSYGQWTYEQYF	TGTGCCAGCAGTTACGGGCAGTGGACCTACGAGCAGTACTTC
NA	TRBJ1-5	NA	TRBV7-6	CASSLGSAGTSQPQHF	TGTGCCAGCAGCTTAGGATCCGCCGGGACAAGCCAGCCCCAGCATTTT
TRBD1	TRBJ1-5	NA	TRBV15	CATSRDRGQGHNQPQHF	TGTGCCACCAGCAGAGATCGGGGACAGGGCCACAATCAGCCCCAGCATTTT
NA	TRBJ1-6	NA	TRBV6-1	CASSELGPDNSPLHF	TGTGCCAGCAGTGAATTGGGACCCGATAATTCACCCCTCCACTTT
NA	TRBJ1-3	NA	TRBV5-4	CASSAPGSGSRNTIYF	TGTGCCAGCAGCGCGCCGGGGTCGGGCTCTAGAAACACCATATATTTT
TRBD1	TRBJ1-2	NA	TRBV5-4	CASSTRTGKIYGYTF	TGTGCCAGCAGCACCCGGACAGGAAAAATCTATGGCTACACCTTC
TRBD1	TRBJ1-2	NA	TRBV24-1	CATSEGTGGGFYGYTF	TGTGCCACCAGTGAGGGGACAGGGGGTGGTTTCTATGGCTACACCTTC
TRBD2	TRBJ2-1	NA	TRBV4-2	CASSPERTSGGPSSYNEQFF	TGTGCCAGCAGCCCCGAAAGGACTAGCGGGGGCCCGAGCTCCTACAATGAGCAGTTCTTC
TRBD1	TRBJ2-2	NA	TRBV5-1	CASSPWTGGTTGELFF	TGCGCCAGCAGCCCCTGGACAGGGGGCACCACCGGGGAGCTGTTTTTT
NA	TRBJ2-1	NA	TRBV2	CASLRLGSYNEQFF	TGTGCCAGTTTGAGACTAGGGTCCTACAATGAGCAGTTCTTC
TRBD1	TRBJ1-1	NA	TRBV30	CAWSRERQGTEAFF	TGTGCCTGGAGCCGCGAGAGACAGGGCACTGAAGCTTTCTTT